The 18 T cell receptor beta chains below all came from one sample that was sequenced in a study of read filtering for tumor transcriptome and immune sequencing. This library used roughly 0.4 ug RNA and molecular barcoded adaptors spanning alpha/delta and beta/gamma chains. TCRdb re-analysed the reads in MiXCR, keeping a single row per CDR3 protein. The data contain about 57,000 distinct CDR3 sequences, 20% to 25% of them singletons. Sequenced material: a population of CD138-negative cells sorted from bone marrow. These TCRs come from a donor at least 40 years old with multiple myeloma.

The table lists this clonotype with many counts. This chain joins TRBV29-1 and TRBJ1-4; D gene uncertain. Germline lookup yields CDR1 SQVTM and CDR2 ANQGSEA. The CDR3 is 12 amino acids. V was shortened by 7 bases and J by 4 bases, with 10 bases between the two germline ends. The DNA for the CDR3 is TGCAGCGGCAAGGGAGTTAATGAAAAACTGTTTTTT. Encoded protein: CSGKGVNEKLFF.

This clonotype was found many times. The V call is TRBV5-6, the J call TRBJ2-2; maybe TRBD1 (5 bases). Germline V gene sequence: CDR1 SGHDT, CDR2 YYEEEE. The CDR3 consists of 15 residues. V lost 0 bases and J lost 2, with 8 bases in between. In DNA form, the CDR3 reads TGTGCCAGCAGCTTGGTGGACATAAACACCGGGGAGCTGTTTTTT. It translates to CASSLVDINTGELFF. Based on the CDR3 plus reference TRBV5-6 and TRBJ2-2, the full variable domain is DAGVTQSPTHLIKTRGQQVTLRCSPKSGHDTVSWYQQALGQGPQFIFQYYEEEERQRGNFPDRFSGHQFPNYSSELNVNALLLGDSALYLCASSLVDINTGELFFGEGSRLTVL.

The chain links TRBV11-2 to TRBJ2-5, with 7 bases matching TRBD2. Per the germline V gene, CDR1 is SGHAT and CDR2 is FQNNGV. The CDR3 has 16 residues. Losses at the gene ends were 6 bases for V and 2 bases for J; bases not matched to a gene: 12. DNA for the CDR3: TGTGCCAGCAGTCACCGGCGGAGTAGCGGGCAAGAGACCCAGTACTTC. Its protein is CASSHRRSSGQETQYF.

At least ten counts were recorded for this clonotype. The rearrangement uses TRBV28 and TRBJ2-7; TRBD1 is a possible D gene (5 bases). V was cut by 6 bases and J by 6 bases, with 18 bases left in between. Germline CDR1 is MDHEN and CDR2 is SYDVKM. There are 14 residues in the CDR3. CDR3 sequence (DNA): TGTGCCAGCAGAGAAGGGTGGCGTGACAGCGAGCAGTACTTC. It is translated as CASREGWRDSEQYF.

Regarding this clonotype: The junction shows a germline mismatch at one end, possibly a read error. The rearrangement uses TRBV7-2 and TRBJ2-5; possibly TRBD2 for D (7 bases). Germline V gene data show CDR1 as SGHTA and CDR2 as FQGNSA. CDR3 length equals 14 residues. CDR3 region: CACSLGGVQGTQYF. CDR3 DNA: TGTGCCTGCAGCTTAGGGGGGGTCCAAGGGACCCAGTACTTC.

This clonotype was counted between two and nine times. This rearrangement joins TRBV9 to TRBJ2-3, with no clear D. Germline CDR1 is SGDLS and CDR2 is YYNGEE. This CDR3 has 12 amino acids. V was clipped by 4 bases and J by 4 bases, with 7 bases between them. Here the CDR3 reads CASSRIADTQYF. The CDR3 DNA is TGTGCCAGCAGCCGTATCGCAGATACGCAGTATTTT.

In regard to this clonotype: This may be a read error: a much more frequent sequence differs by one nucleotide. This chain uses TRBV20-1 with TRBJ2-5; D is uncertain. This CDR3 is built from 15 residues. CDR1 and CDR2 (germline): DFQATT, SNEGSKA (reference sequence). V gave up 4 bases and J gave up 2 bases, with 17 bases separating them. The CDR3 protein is CSAKARPSEQETQYF. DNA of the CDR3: TGCAGTGCTAAAGCCCGGCCCTCCGAGCAAGAGACCCAGTACTTC.

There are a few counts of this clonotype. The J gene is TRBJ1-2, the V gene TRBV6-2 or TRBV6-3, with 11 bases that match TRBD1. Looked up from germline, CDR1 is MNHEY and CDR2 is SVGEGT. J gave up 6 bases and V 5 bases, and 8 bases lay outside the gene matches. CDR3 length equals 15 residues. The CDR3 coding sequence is TGTGCCAGCAGTGGACCGGTGGGACAGGGGGATGGCTACACCTTC. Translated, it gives CASSGPVGQGDGYTF.

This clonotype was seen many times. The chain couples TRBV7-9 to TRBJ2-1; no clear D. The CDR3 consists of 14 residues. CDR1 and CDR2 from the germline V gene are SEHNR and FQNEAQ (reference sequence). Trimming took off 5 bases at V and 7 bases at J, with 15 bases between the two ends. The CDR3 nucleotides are TGTGCCAGCAGCCAAACCTCCGTCGTGAATGAGCAGTTCTTC. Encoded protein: CASSQTSVVNEQFF.

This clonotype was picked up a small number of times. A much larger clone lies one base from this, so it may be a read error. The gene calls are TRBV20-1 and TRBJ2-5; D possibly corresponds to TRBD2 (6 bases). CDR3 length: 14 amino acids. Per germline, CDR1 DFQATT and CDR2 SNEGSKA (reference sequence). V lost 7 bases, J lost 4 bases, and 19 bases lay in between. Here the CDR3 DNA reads TGCAGTGTTATTTCTCGGGGGTCCCGAGAGACCCAGTACTTC. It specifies CSVISRGSRETQYF.

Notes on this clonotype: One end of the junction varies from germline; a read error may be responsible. The CDR3 loop is CASSLLRTERYF. The DNA for the CDR3 is TGTGCCAGCAGCTTACTACGGACCGAGCGGTACTTC. This rearrangement joins TRBV13 to TRBJ2-7, with no clear D. In germline, CDR1 is PRHDT, CDR2 FYEKMQ (reference sequence). CDR3 length: 12 residues.

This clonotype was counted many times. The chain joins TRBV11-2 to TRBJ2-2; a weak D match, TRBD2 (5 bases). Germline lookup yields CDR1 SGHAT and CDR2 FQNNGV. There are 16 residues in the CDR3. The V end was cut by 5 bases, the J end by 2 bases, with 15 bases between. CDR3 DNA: TGTGCCAGCAGCGGTTTGAGGGTCAAAAACACCGGGGAGCTGTTTTTT. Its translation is CASSGLRVKNTGELFF.

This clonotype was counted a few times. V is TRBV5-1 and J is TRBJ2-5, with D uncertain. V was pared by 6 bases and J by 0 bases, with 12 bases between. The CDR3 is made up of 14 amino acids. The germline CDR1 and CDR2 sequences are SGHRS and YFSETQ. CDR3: CASTPEGYQETQYF. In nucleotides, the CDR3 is TGCGCCAGCACACCGGAAGGGTACCAAGAGACCCAGTACTTC.

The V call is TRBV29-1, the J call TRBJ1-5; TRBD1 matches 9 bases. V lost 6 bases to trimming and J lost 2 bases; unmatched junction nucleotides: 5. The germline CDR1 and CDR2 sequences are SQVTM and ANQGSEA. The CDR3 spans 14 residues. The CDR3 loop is CSVGGQGGNQPQHF. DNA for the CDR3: TGCAGCGTAGGGGGACAGGGTGGCAATCAGCCCCAGCATTTT.

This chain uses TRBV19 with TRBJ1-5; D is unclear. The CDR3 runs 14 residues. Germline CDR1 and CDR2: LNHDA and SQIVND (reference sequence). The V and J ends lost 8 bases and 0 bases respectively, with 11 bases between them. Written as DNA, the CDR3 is TGTGCCAGTCGACGCCGCAATAGCAATCAGCCCCAGCATTTT. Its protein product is CASRRRNSNQPQHF.

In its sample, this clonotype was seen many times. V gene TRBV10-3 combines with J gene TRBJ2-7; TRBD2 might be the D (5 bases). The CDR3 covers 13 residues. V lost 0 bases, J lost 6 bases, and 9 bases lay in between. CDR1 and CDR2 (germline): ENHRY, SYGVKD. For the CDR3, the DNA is TGTGCCATCAGTGAGTCGAGAGGAGGCGAGCAGTACTTC. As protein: CAISESRGGEQYF.

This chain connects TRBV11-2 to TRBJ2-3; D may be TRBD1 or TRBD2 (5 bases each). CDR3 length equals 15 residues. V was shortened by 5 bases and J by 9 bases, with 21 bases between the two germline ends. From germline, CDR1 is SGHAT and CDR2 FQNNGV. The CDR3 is CASSPLRESSGTQYF. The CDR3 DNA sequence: TGTGCCAGCAGCCCTCTGAGGGAGAGCTCAGGGACGCAGTATTTT.

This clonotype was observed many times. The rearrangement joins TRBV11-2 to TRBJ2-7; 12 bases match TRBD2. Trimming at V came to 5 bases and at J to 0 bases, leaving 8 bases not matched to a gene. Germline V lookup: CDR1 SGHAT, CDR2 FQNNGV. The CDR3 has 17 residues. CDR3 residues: CASSLTSGGPSSYEQYF. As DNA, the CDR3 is TGTGCCAGCAGCCTGACTAGCGGGGGCCCCAGCTCCTACGAGCAGTACTTC.